This T cell receptor beta chain stems from a study of identical twins (dated by TCRdb to about 2016). A note on the overall study: To test whether fetal clonotypes persist, the study used deep sequencing on TCR alpha and beta repertoires from monozygotic twins, unrelated adults of various ages, and cord blood. To rule out contamination, replicate twin experiments were performed at different times with different library preparation protocols. The paper's findings and limits, for the study overall: Zero-insertion analyses could be partly confounded by invariant T cells such as MAIT and iNKT, though diverse VJ usage argued against such confounding for most clonotypes. The excess sharing between twins in beta out-of-frame sequences was weaker because fewer shared sequences reduced the signal-to-noise ratio. Compared with coincidental sharing between unrelated individuals, out-of-frame TCR alpha sequences shared between twins had an excess of sequences with low generation probability. Because the same donors could not be followed over many years, the conclusions depended on cross-sectional statistical analysis. Out-of-frame TCR alpha sharing in monozygotic twins was systematically underestimated by recombination models, whereas sharing between unrelated individuals was in agreement with the recombination models. Fewer insertions were carried by abundant cord blood beta clonotypes, a similar but weaker trend appeared in young adult naive repertoires, and no such trend appeared in memory repertoires.

This clonotype came up many times. Its antigen is unknown. Base qualities are missing; no much larger clone stands one base away. Every donor in the study was a healthy Caucasian. To prepare the library, 5' RACE was applied. Sequencing was performed on an Illumina HiSeq 2000. A universal primer binding site was introduced by template switching, and a unique molecular identifier was present in the final cDNA, enabling accurate counting of TCR cDNA molecules. First-strand cDNA for TCR alpha and beta chains was synthesized from specific primers in the conserved constant-segment region. To control for contamination, every cDNA library was double barcoded, receiving both a SMART-Mk sample barcode and Illumina barcodes. TruSeq adapter sequences, together with Illumina sample barcodes, were added in two successive PCR steps. The Illumina HiSeq platform was used with custom primers to sequence TCR alpha and beta cDNA libraries. The paper's data handling went like this. Raw reads were processed with MiGEC to extract unique molecular identifiers, and MiXCR was used to determine CDR3 positions. For each individual, recombination models were inferred using an EM algorithm with the repgenHMM and IGoR tools. The analysis of shared clonotypes was done with the tcR package in R, with sharing normalized by the product of cloneset sizes. Out-of-frame nonproductive sequences were analyzed to study raw recombination free of thymic and clonal selection effects. TCRdb reworked the public reads: Q25 trimming with fastp, MiXCR clone assembly, productive beta chains retained. One record per CDR3 amino acid sequence lists the most common genes and DNA. It is TCRdb's table, rather than the study itself, that gives the V and J calls and clone size. This sample holds roughly 1,500,000 distinct CDR3 sequences; about 32% were observed only once. Approximately 0.25% of the sample is held by the ten biggest clonotypes.

The cysteine opens and the phenylalanine closes a CDR3 of 17 amino acids. Solely the CDR3 DNA is kept, with 51 bases framed from the first base. This receptor chain uses TRBV21-1 and TRBJ2-5. TRBV21-1 is a pseudogene segment. The sample comprised cord blood. This receptor was identified in a newborn girl in good health. The CDR3 protein sequence reads: CASSKAVPDMNQETQYF. The nucleotides are TGTGCCAGCAGCAAAGCAGTACCCGATATGAACCAAGAGACCCAGTACTTC.